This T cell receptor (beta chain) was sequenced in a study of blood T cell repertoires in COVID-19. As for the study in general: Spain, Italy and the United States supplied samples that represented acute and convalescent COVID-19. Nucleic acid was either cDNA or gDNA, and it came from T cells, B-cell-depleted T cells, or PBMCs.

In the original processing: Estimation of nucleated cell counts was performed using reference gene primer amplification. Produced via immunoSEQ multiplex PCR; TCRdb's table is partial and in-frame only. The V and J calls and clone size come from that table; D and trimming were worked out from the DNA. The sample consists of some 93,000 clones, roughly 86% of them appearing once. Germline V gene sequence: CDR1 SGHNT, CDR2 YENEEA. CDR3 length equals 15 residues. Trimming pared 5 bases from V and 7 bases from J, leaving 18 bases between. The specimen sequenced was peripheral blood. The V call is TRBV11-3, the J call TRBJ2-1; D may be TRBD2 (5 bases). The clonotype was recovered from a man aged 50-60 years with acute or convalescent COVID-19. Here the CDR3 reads CASSRISAAENEQFF. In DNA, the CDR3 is TGTGCCAGCAGCCGAATTAGCGCGGCGGAAAATGAGCAGTTCTTC.